One sample yielded the 2 T cell receptor beta chains listed below, sequenced in a study of blood T cell repertoires in COVID-19. Assay: immunoSEQ multiplex PCR; the TCRdb copy retains only in-frame clones and omits some. This sample has about 190,000 clones, with approximately 91% found just once. Material: peripheral blood. These receptors came from a man aged 35 to 55 with acute or convalescent COVID-19.

V usage is TRBV6-5 and J usage is TRBJ1-5; the D is unclear. The CDR3 consists of 13 residues. Trimming took 0 bases from V and 6 from J, leaving 6 bases between them. The germline V gene encodes CDR1 MNHEY and CDR2 SVGAGI. The CDR3 loop is CASSYSSGQPQHF. The CDR3 DNA reads TGTGCCAGCAGTTACTCGAGCGGTCAGCCCCAGCATTTT.

CDR3 in amino acids: CASSLPGGEQFF. DNA of the CDR3: TGTGCCAGCAGCTTGCCGGGGGGCGAGCAGTTCTTC. V gene TRBV5-4 combines with J gene TRBJ2-1; TRBD2 is a possible D gene (7 bases). This CDR3 has 12 residues. Germline lookup yields CDR1 SGHNT and CDR2 YYREEE (reference sequence). The V end lost 1 base, the J end lost 10 bases, and 9 bases lay between the germline ends.